Listed below are T cell receptor beta chains from one sample, sequenced in a study of blood T cell repertoires in COVID-19. The method was immunoSEQ multiplex PCR; TCRdb's version includes in-frame clones alone and lacks a portion of them. The top ten clones hold roughly 20% of a sample with over 35,000 clones, 90% of them seen once. Sequencing was carried out using peripheral blood. These receptors originate from a man in his sixties or seventies with active COVID-19. Each CDR3 is given with its conserved first and last residue. The D gene is left open where the match is weak. Clone sizes are given selectively: once, few, many, or a class where the clone is expanded.

clone_size,j_call,d_call,v_call,cdr3_aa,cdr3_nt
once,TRBJ2-7,-,TRBV3-1/TRBV3-2,CAPSGRLADCSYEQYF,TGTGCCCCTTCCGGGAGATTAGCGGATTGCTCCTACGAGCAGTACTTC
-,TRBJ1-5,-,TRBV7-2,CASSLALVGGQPQHF,TGTGCCAGCAGCTTAGCGTTAGTGGGGGGTCAGCCCCAGCATTTT
-,TRBJ2-7,-,TRBV12-3/TRBV12-4,CASSLWSAEQYF,TGTGCCAGCAGTTTATGGAGCGCCGAGCAGTACTTC
-,TRBJ2-3,-,TRBV7-2,CASSLEPGDHTDTQYF,TGTGCCAGCAGCTTAGAGCCGGGGGACCACACAGATACGCAGTATTTT
-,TRBJ1-1,TRBD1,TRBV27,CASSRQGRTEAFF,TGTGCCAGCAGCCGACAGGGGCGGACTGAAGCTTTCTTT
few,TRBJ2-4,-,TRBV15,CATSRDPVAKNIQYF,TGTGCCACCAGCAGAGATCCGGTAGCCAAAAACATTCAGTACTTC
-,TRBJ2-2,-,TRBV6-5,CASRFAGNGELFF,TGTGCCAGCAGGTTTGCGGGAAACGGGGAGCTGTTTTTT
once,TRBJ1-5,TRBD1,TRBV7-9,CASSLEGGAKQPQHF,TGTGCCAGCAGCTTAGAAGGGGGCGCGAAACAGCCCCAGCATTTT
-,TRBJ1-1,TRBD1,TRBV7-8,CASSFLGGGASEAFF,TGTGCCAGCAGCTTTTTAGGAGGGGGCGCTTCCGAAGCTTTCTTT
-,TRBJ2-3,TRBD2,TRBV28,CASSFSRLAGVPDTQYF,TGTGCCAGCAGTTTTAGTCGCCTAGCGGGAGTCCCAGATACGCAGTATTTT
-,TRBJ1-1,-,TRBV28,CASTNGQPNTEAFF,TGTGCCAGCACTAATGGACAGCCGAACACTGAAGCTTTCTTT
-,TRBJ1-1,-,TRBV28,CASTEALTEAFF,TGTGCCAGCACCGAAGCTCTCACTGAAGCTTTCTTT
-,TRBJ2-5,TRBD1,TRBV28,CASRRRQGLIETQYF,TGTGCCAGCAGGAGGAGACAGGGGTTGATAGAGACCCAGTACTTC
-,TRBJ1-6,TRBD1,TRBV6-2/TRBV6-3,CASSRQGSNSPLHF,TGTGCCAGCAGCCGACAGGGTAGTAATTCACCCCTCCACTTT
-,TRBJ2-4,TRBD2,TRBV19,CASSIGLAGGAKNIQYF,TGTGCCAGTAGTATAGGGCTAGCGGGAGGGGCCAAAAACATTCAGTACTTC
-,TRBJ2-1,TRBD2,TRBV2,CARAAAGPPIPQFF,TGTGCCAGAGCAGCAGCGGGGCCACCAATTCCGCAGTTCTTC
once,TRBJ1-5,TRBD1,TRBV30,CASATGGAGQPQHF,TGTGCCTCTGCGACAGGGGGCGCAGGGCAGCCCCAGCATTTT
few,TRBJ1-1,TRBD1,TRBV7-2,CASSFSRGEAFF,TGTGCCAGCAGCTTCTCCAGGGGGGAGGCTTTCTTT
-,TRBJ2-7,-,TRBV20-1,CSAPTTYEQYF,TGCAGTGCTCCGACTACATACGAGCAGTACTTC